This TCR beta chain was sequenced for a study of blood T cell repertoires in COVID-19. CDR1 is SGHNT, CDR2 YYREEE, per germline (reference sequence). The CDR3 runs 14 residues. After removal of 0 bases from V and 5 bases from J, the junction contained 2 bases not matched to a gene. Some clones are missing from TCRdb's copy, which holds only in-frame ones; the method was immunoSEQ multiplex PCR. This table holds tens of thousands of clones, 70% to 90% found once. While infection was still active, Seattle patients were enrolled and then followed longitudinally. Sequencing was performed on peripheral blood. The chain uses TRBV5-4 and TRBJ2-5; 9 nucleotides match TRBD2. This sequence originates from a woman of 80 years or more with COVID-19, enrolled during active disease. CDR3 protein: CASSLGRGGETQYF. In DNA form, the CDR3 reads TGTGCCAGCAGCTTGGGGCGGGGGGGTGAGACCCAGTACTTC.